A selection of T cell receptor beta chains follows, all from one sample in a study of T cell responses to AZD1222 COVID-19 vaccine. Method: immunoSEQ multiplex PCR; TCRdb's copy keeps in-frame clones and lacks some. The table has approximately 160,000 clones, roughly nine tenths seen once. Sequences were derived from peripheral blood, sampled on day 0 of AZD1222 vaccination. The receptors stem from an adult in good health. The CDR3 runs from the conserved cysteine through the conserved F or W. The order of the fields is V gene, D gene, J gene, clone size, CDR3 protein, CDR3 DNA. The D gene is left open where the match is weak. Rows may omit the clone size; those that give it use once, few, many or a size class.

TRBV5-1	NA	TRBJ2-2	NA	CASRGRQANTGELFF	TGCGCCAGCAGAGGTCGGCAAGCGAACACCGGGGAGCTGTTTTTT
TRBV27	NA	TRBJ1-5	NA	CASSYRSGNQPQHF	TGTGCCAGCAGTTACAGGTCGGGCAATCAGCCCCAGCATTTT
TRBV5-1	NA	TRBJ2-7	NA	CASSLGASDDEQYF	TGCGCCAGCAGCTTGGGGGCTAGCGATGATGAGCAGTACTTC
TRBV10-3	NA	TRBJ2-3	NA	CAIGGATSTDTQYF	TGTGCCATCGGGGGGGCAACTAGCACAGATACGCAGTATTTT
TRBV11-2	NA	TRBJ2-5	NA	CASSKGRETQYF	TGTGCCAGCAGCAAGGGAAGGGAGACCCAGTACTTC
TRBV27	NA	TRBJ1-4	NA	CASSFWGAEEKLFF	TGTGCCAGCAGTTTTTGGGGGGCGGAAGAAAAACTGTTTTTT
TRBV2	NA	TRBJ1-5	once	CASSEQENSNQPQHF	TGTGCCAGCAGTGAACAGGAAAATAGCAATCAGCCCCAGCATTTT
TRBV25-1	NA	TRBJ2-3	NA	CASSAGPADTQYF	TGTGCCAGCAGTGCTGGACCGGCAGATACGCAGTATTTT
TRBV7-3	TRBD1	TRBJ1-2	NA	CASSPTGQSYGYTF	TGTGCCAGCAGCCCCACGGGACAGAGCTATGGCTACACCTTC
TRBV5-1	NA	TRBJ1-6	NA	CASSLAGRSSYNSPLHF	TGCGCCAGCAGCTTGGCCGGTAGGAGCTCCTATAATTCACCCCTCCACTTT
TRBV19	TRBD1	TRBJ1-6	NA	CASSISQGANSPLHF	TGTGCCAGTAGTATATCTCAGGGGGCAAATTCACCCCTCCACTTT
TRBV29-1	TRBD1	TRBJ1-2	few	CSAETGNNYGYTF	TGCAGCGCTGAGACAGGGAATAACTATGGCTACACCTTC
TRBV5-6	NA	TRBJ2-5	NA	CASSPPGRRVETQYF	TGTGCCAGCAGCCCACCCGGGCGACGAGTAGAGACCCAGTACTTC
TRBV9	NA	TRBJ1-1	NA	CASSPMGGRMNTEAFF	TGTGCCAGCAGCCCTATGGGGGGGCGAATGAACACTGAAGCTTTCTTT
TRBV7-9	NA	TRBJ1-4	NA	CASSLVQGREKLFF	TGTGCCAGCAGCTTAGTTCAGGGCCGTGAAAAACTGTTTTTT
TRBV4-2	NA	TRBJ1-1	NA	CASSQERTAQAFF	TGTGCCAGCAGCCAAGAGAGGACAGCTCAAGCTTTCTTT
TRBV19	TRBD1	TRBJ2-7	NA	CASAAGTGIAEQYF	TGTGCCAGCGCGGCCGGGACAGGGATAGCCGAGCAGTACTTC
TRBV27	NA	TRBJ1-2	NA	CASSLSSPPWGPYTF	TGTGCCAGCAGTTTATCATCCCCCCCTTGGGGGCCCTACACCTTC
TRBV27	NA	TRBJ1-3	NA	CASRPTGSNTIYF	TGTGCCAGCAGACCCACAGGGTCTAACACCATATATTTT
TRBV4-2	TRBD1	TRBJ1-1	NA	CASSKRTGGDGDTEAFF	TGTGCCAGCAGCAAAAGGACAGGGGGCGACGGAGACACTGAAGCTTTCTTT
TRBV6-2/TRBV6-3	NA	TRBJ1-2	NA	CASSSIWTAYGYTF	TGTGCCAGCAGTTCCATTTGGACAGCCTATGGCTACACCTTC
TRBV28	NA	TRBJ1-5	NA	CASSRRVGQPQHF	TGTGCCAGCAGTCGTAGGGTAGGGCAGCCCCAGCATTTT
TRBV9	NA	TRBJ1-4	NA	CASSVGQSTNEKLFF	TGTGCCAGCAGCGTAGGACAGTCAACTAATGAAAAACTGTTTTTT
TRBV12-3/TRBV12-4	NA	TRBJ1-2	NA	CASSLGQLGYTF	TGTGCCAGCAGTTTAGGACAGCTGGGCTACACCTTC
TRBV18	NA	TRBJ2-3	NA	CASSPFLASTDTQYF	TGTGCCAGCTCACCATTCCTTGCTAGCACAGATACGCAGTATTTT
TRBV19	NA	TRBJ2-2	NA	CASKNIGAPTGELFF	TGTGCCAGTAAGAATATAGGGGCACCCACCGGGGAGCTGTTTTTT
TRBV7-9	NA	TRBJ1-1	NA	CASSLASVPTEAFF	TGTGCCAGCAGCTTAGCAAGCGTACCCACTGAAGCTTTCTTT
TRBV5-1	NA	TRBJ2-7	NA	CASSLEQAAYEQYF	TGCGCCAGCAGCTTGGAACAGGCCGCCTACGAGCAGTACTTC
TRBV28	NA	TRBJ1-2	NA	CASSFRTNYGYTF	TGTGCCAGCAGTTTCAGGACTAACTATGGCTACACCTTC
TRBV6-5	NA	TRBJ2-7	NA	CASSQTGQTYEQYF	TGTGCCAGCAGTCAGACAGGTCAGACATACGAGCAGTACTTC
TRBV7-2	NA	TRBJ2-6	NA	CASSFYRSGANVLTF	TGTGCCAGCAGCTTTTATCGTTCTGGGGCCAACGTCCTGACTTTC
TRBV5-4	TRBD2	TRBJ2-7	NA	CASSLYLSGGAHEQYF	TGTGCCAGCAGCTTGTATCTGAGCGGGGGGGCCCACGAGCAGTACTTC
TRBV28	NA	TRBJ2-7	once	CATQLQGLGQYF	TGTGCCACCCAACTACAAGGCCTCGGGCAGTACTTC
TRBV5-6	NA	TRBJ1-2	NA	CASSPRGASHYGYTF	TGTGCCAGCAGCCCGCGAGGGGCGTCCCACTATGGCTACACCTTC
TRBV25-1	NA	TRBJ2-5	NA	CASSELRGILQETQYF	TGTGCCAGCAGTGAATTAAGGGGCATCCTCCAAGAGACCCAGTACTTC
TRBV19	NA	TRBJ1-4	once	CASSRLEGGEKLFF	TGTGCCAGTAGTAGATTGGAGGGGGGCGAAAAACTGTTTTTT